The 21 T cell receptor beta chains given below trace back to one sample, sequenced in a study of blood T cell repertoires in COVID-19. Profiled with immunoSEQ multiplex PCR; TCRdb holds only in-frame clones, not every one. The sample records under 250,000 clones, around 84% being singletons. Sequencing was done on a sample of peripheral blood. Receptor source: a woman aged 55-75 years who had recovered from COVID-19.

The chain carries TRBV18 and TRBJ2-7; D possibly corresponds to TRBD1 (6 bases). V lost 3 bases to trimming and J lost 1 base, with 10 bases between them. The V gene's germline CDR1 is KGHSH and CDR2 LQKENI. The CDR3 sequence is 14 residues long. CDR3 residues: CASSPGTPSYEQYF. CDR3 DNA sequence: TGTGCCAGCTCACCCGGGACACCTTCCTACGAGCAGTACTTC.

The chain is built from TRBV5-4 and TRBJ2-7; a possible D gene is TRBD2 (6 bases). In germline, CDR1 is SGHNT, CDR2 YYREEE (reference sequence). The V and J ends lost 4 bases and 2 bases respectively, with 16 bases between them. The CDR3 has 15 amino acids. As DNA, the CDR3 is TGTGCCAGCAGCCCAACCCCAGCGGGTACCTACGAGCAGTACTTC. It is translated as CASSPTPAGTYEQYF.

DNA for the CDR3: TGTGCCAGCAGTGATGAGAGCGTGCGAGAGACCCAGTACTTC. It is translated as CASSDESVRETQYF. The rearrangement links TRBV25-1 to TRBJ2-5; D is uncertain. Germline assignment: CDR1 MGHDK and CDR2 SYGVNS. The CDR3 runs 14 residues. The V and J ends lost 3 bases and 4 bases respectively, with 12 bases between them.

Only one count was recorded for this clone. The chain combines TRBV10-1 with TRBJ2-3; TRBD1 matches at 8 bases. The CDR3 is 15 residues long. The germline gives CDR1 WNHNN, CDR2 SYGVQD (reference sequence). The junction had 10 bases not matched to a gene; V was cut back by 7 bases and J by 4 bases. The DNA of the CDR3 is TGCGCCAGCATGGACAGGGACGTTTACGCAGATACGCAGTATTTT. Its translation: CASMDRDVYADTQYF.

CDR3 sequence (DNA): TGTGCCAGCAGCTACACCCCAGGGACAAGGCCCTATGGCTACACCTTC. Amino acids: CASSYTPGTRPYGYTF. This sequence joins TRBV5-8 and TRBJ1-2; possible D gene TRBD1, 6 bases. This CDR3 is 16 amino acids long. CDR1 and CDR2 from the germline V gene are SGHTS and YDEGEE. V was trimmed by 3 bases and J by 4 bases, leaving 19 bases between them.

This rearrangement joins TRBV11-2 to TRBJ2-7; 7 bases are shared with TRBD1. This CDR3 comprises 15 residues. CDR1 is SGHAT and CDR2 is FQNNGV in the germline V gene. V shed 6 bases, J shed 3 bases, and the junction held 11 bases outside the gene matches. The DNA for the CDR3 is TGTGCCAGCAGTCCCCAGGACAGGAGACTCTACGAGCAGTACTTC. Its translation: CASSPQDRRLYEQYF.

The chain is built from TRBV5-1 and TRBJ1-2, with a tentative D call TRBD1 (5 bases). Germline CDR1 is SGHRS and CDR2 is YFSETQ. This CDR3 contains 16 residues. V was trimmed by 0 bases and J by 2 bases, leaving 14 bases between them. The CDR3 DNA reads as TGCGCCAGCAGCTTGGGCGGCGCCAGGGCGAACTATGGCTACACCTTC. Its translation: CASSLGGARANYGYTF.

The chain links TRBV9 to TRBJ2-7; the D gene is possibly TRBD1 (6 bases). Germline V gene sequence: CDR1 SGDLS, CDR2 YYNGEE. Trimming shortened V by 0 bases and J by 0 bases, and 13 bases separated the two germline ends. The CDR3 is made up of 16 amino acids. CDR3 residues: CASSVDAGVPSYEQYF. In DNA form, the CDR3 reads TGTGCCAGCAGCGTAGATGCAGGGGTACCCTCCTACGAGCAGTACTTC.

The J gene is TRBJ1-6, the V gene TRBV27; the D is unclear. This CDR3 is built from 13 residues. Germline V gene sequence: CDR1 MNHEY, CDR2 SMNVEV (reference sequence). V was pared by 3 bases and J by 10 bases, with 10 bases between. The CDR3 region has the DNA TGTGCCAGCAGTTTGGGAGGGCAGTCACCCCTCCACTTT. This codes for CASSLGGQSPLHF.

CDR3 in DNA: TGTGCCAGCAGCCAAACCCGGGGCACTGAAGCTTTCTTT. Protein: CASSQTRGTEAFF. This chain joins TRBV14 and TRBJ1-1; no clear D gene. The CDR3 is 13 amino acids. CDR1 and CDR2 (germline): SGHDN, FVKESK. V was pared by 2 bases and J by 4 bases, with 8 bases between.

The chain has TRBV7-9 and TRBJ1-6; D is perhaps TRBD1 (5 bases). The CDR3 covers 14 residues. V shed 10 bases and J shed 6 bases, with 16 bases lying between them. Germline assignment: CDR1 SEHNR and CDR2 FQNEAQ (reference sequence). CDR3 loop: CAIPSGQGNSPLHF. CDR3 nucleotides: TGTGCCATACCTTCCGGGCAGGGTAATTCACCCCTCCACTTT.

Here the CDR3 DNA reads TGCAGTGTTGGGGCTGGAGATACGCAGTATTTT. Translating it yields CSVGAGDTQYF. The chain employs TRBV20-1 and TRBJ2-3; the D gene is possibly TRBD1 (5 bases). V lost 7 bases, J lost 5 bases, and 10 bases lay in between. This CDR3 contains 11 residues. CDR1 is DFQATT and CDR2 is SNEGSKA in the germline V gene (reference sequence).

V and J are TRBV5-5 and TRBJ2-7; weak D call: TRBD2 (5 bases). There are 13 residues in the CDR3. The germline V gene encodes CDR1 SGHKS and CDR2 YYEKEE (reference sequence). V was cut by 1 base and J by 5 bases, with 10 bases left in between. The CDR3: CASSLRPGNEQYF. The CDR3 DNA reads as TGTGCCAGCAGCTTGAGGCCGGGGAACGAGCAGTACTTC.

The chain couples TRBV6-5 to TRBJ1-2, with D possibly being TRBD1 (5 bases). The CDR3 runs to 13 residues. V gave up 6 bases and J gave up 3 bases, with 11 bases separating them. CDR1 is MNHEY, CDR2 SVGAGI, per germline. The CDR3 DNA reads TGTGCCAGCAGGGGGGGTATGGACTATGGCTACACCTTC. Protein product: CASRGGMDYGYTF.

The chain employs TRBV29-1 and TRBJ1-1; the D gene is possibly TRBD1 (5 bases). Germline values: CDR1 SQVTM, CDR2 ANQGSEA. CDR3 length: 15 residues. V lost 6 bases, J lost 11 bases, and 28 bases lay in between. CDR3 residues: CSVYDWAVGTGGAFF. DNA for the CDR3: TGCAGCGTCTACGATTGGGCGGTAGGGACCGGAGGGGCTTTCTTT. Full variable domain (outside the CDR3, taken from reference TRBV29-1 and TRBJ1-1): SAVISQKPSRDICQRGTSLTIQCQVDSQVTMMFWYRQQPGQSLTLIATANQGSEATYESGFVIDKFPISRPNLTFSTLTVSNMSPEDSSIYLCSVYDWAVGTGGAFFGQGTRLTVV.

The gene calls are TRBV5-5 and TRBJ2-3; D is possibly TRBD1 (5 bases). Germline V CDR1 and CDR2: SGHKS, YYEKEE (reference sequence). Trimming took off 3 bases at V and 2 bases at J, with 10 bases between the two ends. This CDR3 spans 14 amino acids. The CDR3 loop is CASSWTLFTDTQYF. CDR3 nucleotides: TGTGCCAGCAGCTGGACACTATTCACAGATACGCAGTATTTT.

The chain recombines TRBV7-9 with TRBJ1-2; tentative D call: TRBD1 (5 bases). CDR3 length: 12 amino acids. V was trimmed by 10 bases and J by 4 bases, leaving 13 bases between them. CDR1 SEHNR and CDR2 FQNEAQ come from the germline V gene (reference sequence). Here the CDR3 reads CATSKDSYGYTF. CDR3 bases: TGTGCCACCTCAAAAGACAGCTATGGCTACACCTTC.

This rearrangement joins TRBV4-1 to TRBJ1-4, with D possibly being TRBD1 (5 bases). Trimming left V 3 bases short and J 3 bases short, with 17 bases between. The CDR3 runs 17 residues. CDR1 and CDR2 from the germline V gene are MGHRA and YSYEKL. CDR3 in DNA: TGCGCCAGCAGCCACCGCACCCCCAGGGTTGCTAATGAAAAACTGTTTTTT. Translated, it gives CASSHRTPRVANEKLFF.

This clone was counted between two and nine times. The V gene is TRBV5-4, the J gene TRBJ2-3; 9 nucleotides agree with TRBD2. The CDR3 runs 15 residues. The ends lost 1 base at V and 6 bases at J; junction bases unmatched: 6. The V gene's germline CDR1 is SGHNT and CDR2 YYREEE (reference sequence). CDR3 nucleotides: TGTGCCAGCAGCTTGTCCAGCGGGGGGTATGATACGCAGTATTTT. Translation: CASSLSSGGYDTQYF.

The rearrangement uses TRBV6-5 and TRBJ1-3, with D unresolved. The CDR3 runs to 15 residues. The V end was cut by 6 bases, the J end by 0 bases, with 12 bases between. In germline, CDR1 is MNHEY, CDR2 SVGAGI. CDR3 sequence (DNA): TGTGCCAGCAGCGTCAGGTATTTCTCTGGAAACACCATATATTTT. Amino acid sequence: CASSVRYFSGNTIYF.

The genes are TRBV19 and TRBJ1-3, with 10 nucleotides matching TRBD1. The germline V gene has CDR1 LNHDA and CDR2 SQIVND (reference sequence). The CDR3 is 17 residues long. With 8 bases clipped from V and 0 bases from J, the junction kept 10 bases outside the gene matches. The CDR3 coding sequence is TGTGCCAGTCTACCGGGACAGGGGACCGACTCTGGAAACACCATATATTTT. It translates to CASLPGQGTDSGNTIYF.